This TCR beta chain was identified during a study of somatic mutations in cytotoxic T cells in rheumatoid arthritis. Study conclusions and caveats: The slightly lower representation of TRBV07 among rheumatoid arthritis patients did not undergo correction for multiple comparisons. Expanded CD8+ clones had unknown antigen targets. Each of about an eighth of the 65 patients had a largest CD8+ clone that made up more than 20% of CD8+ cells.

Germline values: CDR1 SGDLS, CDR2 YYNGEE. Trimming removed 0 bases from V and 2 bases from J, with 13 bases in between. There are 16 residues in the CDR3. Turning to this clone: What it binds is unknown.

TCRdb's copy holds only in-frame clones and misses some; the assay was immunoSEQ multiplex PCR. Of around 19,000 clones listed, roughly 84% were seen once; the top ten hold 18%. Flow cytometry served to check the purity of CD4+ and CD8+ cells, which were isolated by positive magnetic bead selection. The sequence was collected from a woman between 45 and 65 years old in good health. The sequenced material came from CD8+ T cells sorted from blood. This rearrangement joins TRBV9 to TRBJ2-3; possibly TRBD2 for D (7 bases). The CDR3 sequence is CASSVGGGGHTDTQYF. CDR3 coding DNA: TGTGCCAGCAGCGTAGGAGGCGGGGGCCACACAGATACGCAGTATTTT.